The 13 T cell receptor beta chains listed next were all sequenced from one sample in a study of metastatic and nonmetastatic thyroid tumors. TCRdb recomputed clones from the PCR reads via MiXCR. The table lists roughly 15,000 clones, roughly 25% of them singletons. Until they underwent thyroid surgery, no patient had received any treatment. The specimen was tumor tissue. These TCRs come from a female donor with papillary thyroid cancer or a benign thyroid nodule (not recorded which). Some clones in this sample may be carry-over from other donors' samples.

This clone was observed many times. The V call is TRBV4-2, the J call TRBJ1-2, with a weak D call TRBD1 (6 bases). The germline V gene has CDR1 LGHNA and CDR2 YNFKEQ. The CDR3 has 16 amino acids. V was cut by 2 bases and J by 1 base, with 14 bases left in between. CDR3 nucleotides: TGTGCCAGCAGCCAAAACGACAGGTCCCTTAACTATGGCTACACCTTC. Translation gives CASSQNDRSLNYGYTF.

V is TRBV6-1 and J is TRBJ1-5, with D tentatively TRBD1 (6 bases). Germline CDR1 reads MNHNS; CDR2 reads SASEGT. The ends were cut back, 3 bases at V and 2 bases at J, with 8 bases in the middle. CDR3 size: 14 residues. CDR3 nucleotides: TGTGCCAGCAGTGACAGGGGTGGCAATCAGCCCCAGCATTTT. Its translation is CASSDRGGNQPQHF.

This clone was observed a few times. The rearrangement uses TRBV6-1 and TRBJ1-2; 10 nucleotides align to TRBD1. The CDR3 is 17 amino acids. Looked up from germline, CDR1 is MNHNS and CDR2 is SASEGT. With V trimmed by 6 bases and J by 4 bases, 14 bases remained unmatched. CDR3 residues: CASRETGGGQGGYGYTF. For the CDR3, the DNA is TGTGCCAGCAGGGAGACAGGGGGCGGCCAGGGGGGCTATGGCTACACCTTC.

With regard to this clone: A junction boundary mismatches the germline segment, possibly from a read error. The chain joins TRBV15 to TRBJ1-1; D call uncertain. This CDR3 comprises 14 residues. Germline-derived CDR1 and CDR2 are LNHNV and YYDKDF (reference sequence). CDR3 nucleotides: TGTGCCACCAGCAGAGAGAGGAGGAGCACTCAAGCTTTCTTT. Translating it yields CATSRERRSTQAFF.

J is TRBJ2-2 and V is TRBV2; D possibly uses TRBD1 or TRBD2 (6 bases each). CDR3 length: 13 residues. Germline V gene sequence: CDR1 SNHLY, CDR2 FYNNEI. Trimming cost V 4 bases and J 5 bases, with 8 bases left between them. The DNA for the CDR3 is TGTGCCAGCAGTGGGGGGGCAACCGGGGAGCTGTTTTTT. Translated: CASSGGATGELFF. Supplemented by reference TRBV2 and TRBJ2-2, the full variable domain reads EPEVTQTPSHQVTQMGQEVILRCVPISNHLYFYWYRQILGQKVEFLVSFYNNEISEKSEIFDDQFSVERPDGSNFTLKIRSTKLEDSAMYFCASSGGATGELFFGEGSRLTVL.

This clone has at least ten counts. The chain links TRBV5-5 to TRBJ1-1, with TRBD1 as a possible D gene (5 bases). This CDR3 is built from 13 residues. Per the germline V gene, CDR1 is SGHKS and CDR2 is YYEKEE (reference sequence). V dropped 2 bases and J dropped 4 bases, with 9 bases sitting between them. The CDR3 DNA reads TGTGCCAGCAGCTTTACCAGGGCCACTGAAGCTTTCTTT. Its translation: CASSFTRATEAFF.

This chain uses TRBV4-2 with TRBJ2-5; D remains ambiguous. The V end lost 2 bases, the J end lost 2 bases, and 12 bases lay between the germline ends. Germline-derived CDR1 and CDR2 are LGHNA and YNFKEQ. The CDR3 covers 15 residues. The CDR3 is CASSQTAGIQETQYF. The CDR3 coding sequence is TGTGCCAGCAGCCAAACCGCTGGTATACAAGAGACCCAGTACTTC.

This clone showed up many times. The chain uses TRBV10-2 and TRBJ2-5; 7 bases align to TRBD2. V was pared by 4 bases and J by 0 bases, with 20 bases of the junction left unmatched. CDR1 WSHSY and CDR2 SAAADI come from the germline V gene. The CDR3 has 20 amino acids. This CDR3 is CASSGELAGVLTEDQETQYF. CDR3 nucleotide sequence: TGCGCCAGCAGTGGTGAATTAGCGGGTGTCCTCACGGAAGACCAAGAGACCCAGTACTTC.

This chain joins TRBV20-1 and TRBJ2-7; 15 positions match TRBD2. This CDR3 is 15 amino acids long. CDR1 and CDR2 from the germline V gene are DFQATT and SNEGSKA (reference sequence). Germline trimming cut 5 bases from V and 2 bases from J; bases unmatched to any gene: 4. The CDR3 DNA is TGCAGTGCTCTTTGGACTAGCGGGAGGGCCTACGAGCAGTACTTC. It specifies CSALWTSGRAYEQYF.

This clone was counted between two and nine times. The rearrangement uses TRBV27 and TRBJ2-1; D is uncertain. From germline, CDR1 is MNHEY and CDR2 SMNVEV (reference sequence). V lost 2 bases and J lost 7, with 6 bases in between. This CDR3 comprises 12 residues. The CDR3 DNA reads TGTGCCAGCAGTTTAGACGGGAATGAGCAGTTCTTC. It encodes CASSLDGNEQFF.

In this sample, this clone turned up many times. The chain has TRBV25-1 and TRBJ2-7, with D tentatively TRBD2 (5 bases). The CDR3 contains 10 residues. V lost 8 bases to trimming and J lost 8 bases, with 10 bases between them. Looked up from germline, CDR1 is MGHDK and CDR2 is SYGVNS. CDR3 sequence reads: CASLGEKQYF. In nucleotides, the CDR3 is TGTGCCAGCCTCGGGGAGAAGCAGTACTTC.

The V and J genes are TRBV20-1 and TRBJ2-1, with a possible D match to TRBD1 (6 bases). From germline, CDR1 is DFQATT and CDR2 SNEGSKA (reference sequence). The ends were cut back, 5 bases at V and 3 bases at J, with 29 bases in the middle. This CDR3 comprises 19 residues. Here the CDR3 DNA reads TGCAGTGCTGACTTAACGGGGTCTATACGGTCGGGACACTACAATGAGCAGTTCTTC. It yields the protein CSADLTGSIRSGHYNEQFF.

The rearrangement uses TRBV11-1 and TRBJ2-7; 9 bases fit TRBD1. Losses at the gene ends were 3 bases for V and 10 bases for J; bases not matched to a gene: 10. In germline, CDR1 is SGHAT, CDR2 FQDESV (reference sequence). The CDR3 has 14 residues. The CDR3 sequence is CASSFGTGLQDQYF. In DNA, the CDR3 is TGTGCCAGCAGCTTCGGGACAGGGTTACAAGATCAGTACTTC.